What follows are 24 T cell receptor beta chains derived from one specimen sequenced in a study of response to subunit inactivated influenza vaccine. TCRdb ran MiXCR on the RT-PCR reads and lists one entry per CDR3 protein. The table has 500,000 to 600,000 distinct CDR3 sequences, about an eighth seen once; the top ten hold around 13%. Material: PBMCs from blood, obtained roughly 45 days after vaccination. The source of these receptors is a man aged 50 to 60 who received an inactivated influenza vaccine.

This clonotype was detected only a few times. The V and J genes are TRBV7-6 and TRBJ2-3; 8 nucleotides match TRBD2. CDR3 length: 14 residues. V was pared by 3 bases and J by 6 bases, with 5 bases of the junction left unmatched. Germline lookup yields CDR1 SGHVS and CDR2 FNYEAQ. This CDR3 is CASSLSGSMDTQYF. For the CDR3, the DNA is TGTGCCAGCAGCTTGAGCGGGAGTATGGATACGCAGTATTTT.

V usage is TRBV12-3 or TRBV12-4 and J usage is TRBJ1-4; 8 bases map to TRBD1. Trimming took 3 bases from V and 7 from J; bases not matched to a gene: 4. There are 14 residues in the CDR3. CDR3 protein: CASSFRTGSEKLFF. The CDR3 bases are TGTGCCAGCAGTTTCCGGACAGGGTCTGAAAAACTGTTTTTT.

This chain links TRBV20-1 with TRBJ2-1; 11 bases align to TRBD2. CDR3 length equals 14 residues. Germline assignment: CDR1 DFQATT and CDR2 SNEGSKA (reference sequence). The V gene end was trimmed by 5 bases and the J gene end by 5 bases; junction bases not matched to a gene: 5. In nucleotides, the CDR3 is TGCAGTGCTGTTAGCGGGAGGGTCAACAATGAGCAGTTCTTC. This encodes CSAVSGRVNNEQFF.

In its sample, this clonotype was seen many times. This chain joins TRBV5-1 and TRBJ2-7; 7 nucleotides align to TRBD2. CDR1 and CDR2 from the germline V gene are SGHRS and YFSETQ. Trimming took 3 bases from V and 5 from J; bases not matched to a gene: 5. The CDR3 totals 13 residues. In DNA, the CDR3 is TGCGCCAGCAGCTCCGGACTAGGTGACGAGCAGTACTTC. Amino acids: CASSSGLGDEQYF.

Concerning this clonotype: A read error may be the cause here, since a much bigger clone is one base away. This chain links TRBV6-2 or TRBV6-3 with TRBJ2-4; D is unresolved. CDR1 and CDR2 (germline): MNHEY, SVGEGT. The CDR3 sequence is 14 residues long. The CDR3 DNA reads TGTGACAGCACCCCTCTTAACGGACCGAACATTCAGTACTTC. It specifies CDSTPLNGPNIQYF.

A single count supports this clonotype. The rearrangement uses TRBV9 and TRBJ2-5; the match to TRBD1 covers 7 bases. The CDR3 length is 16 residues. The germline V gene encodes CDR1 SGDLS and CDR2 YYNGEE. The V and J ends lost 4 bases and 4 bases, in that order; junction bases with no gene match: 13. This CDR3 is CASSPRQGTQRETQYF. The CDR3 nucleotides read TGTGCCAGCAGCCCTCGACAGGGCACCCAAAGAGAGACCCAGTACTTC.

By sample share, this clonotype is medium-sized. The chain uses TRBV7-9 and TRBJ2-5; weak D call: TRBD2 (7 bases). The CDR3 loop spans 14 amino acids. Trimming left V 4 bases short and J 5 bases short, with 14 bases between. Looked up from germline, CDR1 is SEHNR and CDR2 is FQNEAQ (reference sequence). The CDR3 protein is CASSSTGGYETQYF. DNA for the CDR3: TGTGCCAGCAGCTCAACGGGGGGCTATGAGACCCAGTACTTC.

This clonotype was detected ten times or more. The chain uses TRBV12-5 and TRBJ2-7; 10 nucleotides align to TRBD1. V gave up 2 bases and J gave up 2 bases; unmatched junction bases: 6. Germline values: CDR1 LGHNT, CDR2 FRNRAP. The CDR3 runs 16 residues. CDR3 in DNA: TGTGCTAGTGGTTTGATCACCGGGACAGGGGCCTACGAGCAGTACTTC. It yields the protein CASGLITGTGAYEQYF.

This clonotype came up many times. The V call is TRBV7-9, the J call TRBJ2-3; D gene uncertain. The CDR3 length is 12 residues. Trimming took 1 base from V and 5 from J, leaving 4 bases between them. In germline, CDR1 is SEHNR, CDR2 FQNEAQ (reference sequence). CDR3 in DNA: TGTGCCAGCAGCTTAGTGATAGATACGCAGTATTTT. Its protein product is CASSLVIDTQYF.

This clonotype occurred a few times. The V gene is TRBV7-9, the J gene TRBJ1-1, with 7 bases that match TRBD1. CDR3 size: 15 residues. Germline loops: CDR1 SEHNR, CDR2 FQNEAQ (reference sequence). V lost 2 bases, J lost 3 bases, and 6 bases stayed unmatched. The CDR3 DNA is TGTGCCAGCAGCTTAATCCCAGGGGGGGACACTGAAGCTTTCTTT. Protein: CASSLIPGGDTEAFF.

Here the CDR3 DNA reads TGTGCCAGCAGCCAAGGGGGGAGGACATCGAACACTGAAGCTTTCTTT. Its translation is CASSQGGRTSNTEAFF. The rearrangement uses TRBV3-1 and TRBJ1-1; D is perhaps TRBD1 (5 bases). The CDR3 covers 16 residues. Germline V gene sequence: CDR1 LGHDT, CDR2 YNNKEL (reference sequence). Trimming removed 1 base at V and 1 base at J, with 13 bases between.

This clonotype was counted only a few times. The V call is TRBV24-1, the J call TRBJ1-5, with no clear D. Deletions cut 5 bases from V and 4 bases from J, with 8 bases between. In germline, CDR1 is KGHDR, CDR2 SFDVKD. The CDR3 sequence is 13 residues long. The CDR3 spells CATSVGGNQPQHF. DNA of the CDR3: TGTGCCACCAGTGTAGGTGGAAATCAGCCCCAGCATTTT.

This clonotype was picked up a small number of times. The chain recombines TRBV6-2 or TRBV6-3 with TRBJ2-1; TRBD2 aligns across 10 bases. CDR3 size: 19 residues. Germline CDR1 MNHEY, CDR2 SVGEGT. V lost 3 bases and J lost 8; bases outside the gene matches: 19. The CDR3, as DNA: TGTGCCAGCAGTTATACCCTCATGACTGCTAGCGGGAGTTCAGATGAGCAGTTCTTC. Protein sequence: CASSYTLMTASGSSDEQFF.

This clonotype was detected a few times. The CDR3: CASSAGQGTVFLEQYF. DNA of the CDR3: TGTGCCAGCAGCGCGGGACAGGGTACCGTTTTCCTCGAGCAGTACTTC. The genes are TRBV9 and TRBJ2-7, with 9 bases aligning to TRBD1. CDR3 size: 16 residues. V lost 3 bases, J lost 6 bases, and 13 bases stayed unmatched. Germline CDR1 is SGDLS and CDR2 is YYNGEE.

This clonotype was counted a few times. J is TRBJ2-7 and V is TRBV20-1; 10 bases are a match to TRBD2. V lost 5 bases and J lost 0; bases outside the gene matches: 7. The CDR3 has 15 amino acids. Looked up from germline, CDR1 is DFQATT and CDR2 is SNEGSKA (reference sequence). For the CDR3, the DNA is TGCAGTGCTCCCTGGGGACTAGCGCGCTCCTACGAGCAGTACTTC. Translation gives CSAPWGLARSYEQYF.

The chain combines TRBV4-2 with TRBJ2-5; perhaps TRBD2 as D (6 bases). The length of the CDR3 is 14 residues. Germline values: CDR1 LGHNA, CDR2 YNFKEQ. V lost 2 bases and J lost 3, with 10 bases in between. The CDR3 DNA reads TGTGCCAGCAGCCAACCCGGGACTGAAGAGACCCAGTACTTC. The encoded protein is CASSQPGTEETQYF.

The table lists this clonotype with a few counts. The chain links TRBV5-1 to TRBJ2-5; maybe TRBD2 (6 bases). The CDR3 contains 13 residues. Germline V CDR1 and CDR2: SGHRS, YFSETQ. V was clipped by 4 bases and J by 4 bases, with 11 bases between them. The CDR3 DNA reads as TGCGCCAGCAGCACGACTAGTGTAGAGACCCAGTACTTC. It codes for CASSTTSVETQYF.

This clonotype has at least ten counts. The chain joins TRBV25-1 to TRBJ2-7; 7 nucleotides align to TRBD1. Germline V CDR1 and CDR2: MGHDK, SYGVNS. The trim removed 8 bases at V and 0 bases at J, leaving 4 bases unmatched. This CDR3 has 13 residues. CDR3 sequence: CASSTGFSYEQYF. CDR3 DNA: TGTGCCAGCTCGACAGGGTTCTCCTACGAGCAGTACTTC.

This clonotype came up a few times. This chain uses TRBV20-1 with TRBJ2-5; 9 bases map to TRBD1. With 2 bases clipped from V and 4 bases from J, the junction kept 11 bases outside the gene matches. CDR3 length: 16 amino acids. Germline V gene data show CDR1 as DFQATT and CDR2 as SNEGSKA (reference sequence). The CDR3 here is CSARKPGQGTRETQYF. The CDR3 region has the DNA TGCAGTGCTAGAAAGCCGGGACAGGGTACGCGAGAGACCCAGTACTTC.

This clonotype has only one observation. J is TRBJ2-1 and V is TRBV10-3, with 7 bases aligning to TRBD2. Per the germline V gene, CDR1 is ENHRY and CDR2 is SYGVKD. The junction had 10 bases not matched to a gene; V was cut back by 4 bases and J by 7 bases. There are 15 residues in the CDR3. The CDR3 loop is CAISAGGRGANEQFF. DNA of the CDR3: TGTGCCATCAGTGCGGGCGGGAGAGGGGCGAATGAGCAGTTCTTC.

The CDR3 here is CSAGTGVSYEQYF. The CDR3 DNA is TGCAGTGCCGGGACAGGGGTTTCCTACGAGCAGTACTTC. V and J are TRBV20-1 and TRBJ2-7, with 10 bases matching TRBD1. CDR3 length: 13 amino acids. Trimming took 6 bases from V and 1 from J; bases not matched to a gene: 3. The germline gives CDR1 DFQATT, CDR2 SNEGSKA (reference sequence).

This clonotype was detected ten times or more. The rearrangement joins TRBV12-3 or TRBV12-4 to TRBJ2-7, with D tentatively TRBD1 (6 bases). Trimming took 5 bases from V and 6 from J, leaving 20 bases between them. This CDR3 region has 15 residues. CDR3 residues: CASSLTAQQGAEQYF. The CDR3 coding sequence is TGTGCCAGCAGTCTAACTGCCCAACAGGGAGCCGAGCAGTACTTC.

There are a few counts of this clonotype. The chain couples TRBV20-1 to TRBJ1-1, with 7 bases fitting TRBD1. Trimming cost V 0 bases and J 4 bases; bases outside gene matches: 8. The CDR3 sequence is 15 residues long. Germline CDR1 reads DFQATT; CDR2 reads SNEGSKA (reference sequence). CDR3 residues: CSARDWETGSTEAFF. DNA for the CDR3: TGCAGTGCTAGAGATTGGGAGACAGGGAGCACTGAAGCTTTCTTT.

The V and J genes are TRBV29-1 and TRBJ2-1; D is unclear. CDR1 SQVTM and CDR2 ANQGSEA come from the germline V gene. V was clipped by 4 bases and J by 3 bases, with 10 bases between them. The CDR3 consists of 13 residues. In nucleotides, the CDR3 is TGCAGCGTTGGTGGCCGCAACTACAATGAGCAGTTCTTC. Its translation is CSVGGRNYNEQFF.